The clone carrying this T cell receptor beta chain was seen more than once but under ten times. One entry per CDR3 protein, called by TCRdb with MiXCR from the 5' RACE reads. This table holds 130,000 to 150,000 distinct CDR3 sequences, less than 20% found once. V dropped 3 bases and J dropped 7 bases, with 15 bases sitting between them. In germline, CDR1 is ENHRY, CDR2 SYGVKD. This CDR3 has 14 amino acids. These data come from a study of T-cell memory formation after mild COVID-19. On the study more broadly: Largely, TCR clusters stayed within a single donor.

V usage is TRBV10-3 and J usage is TRBJ1-2; unclear D gene. Sample: PBMCs or a T cell subset sorted from them (not recorded which). This clonotype originated in an adult woman who had mild COVID-19 (a few samples of this study predate the infection). Cell type and time point are not known. The CDR3 reads CAISDPSRSFGYTF. DNA of the CDR3: TGTGCCATCAGTGACCCATCCCGATCCTTTGGCTACACCTTC.